This note documents a single T cell receptor beta chain sequence. Germline V lookup: CDR1 SNHLY, CDR2 FYNNEI. This CDR3 has 13 residues. V lost 9 bases to trimming and J lost 0 bases; unmatched junction nucleotides: 0. The source of the sample is a study of blood T cell repertoires in COVID-19. Study-wide background: Spain, Italy and the United States supplied samples that represented acute and convalescent COVID-19. PBMCs, B-cell-depleted T cells, or T cells were the source of the cDNA or gDNA that made up the material.

Authors' analysis steps: Estimated nucleated cell counts came from reference gene primer amplification. The table came from immunoSEQ multiplex PCR; TCRdb's copy has only in-frame clones and leaves some out. V and J calls and clone size are given by that table; D and trimming were obtained from the DNA. The table shows fewer than 25,000 clones, with around 92% occurring only once. Sequenced material: peripheral blood. The chain recombines TRBV2 with TRBJ1-2; 11 bases line up with TRBD1. This TCR derives from a man in his 70s with active COVID-19. The DNA of the CDR3 is TGTGCCAGGGGACAGGGGGCTAACTATGGCTACACCTTC. Protein: CARGQGANYGYTF.